This section outlines one T cell receptor beta chain sequence together with its context. The target antigen is unknown. This sample is drawn from a study of T-cell memory formation after mild COVID-19. Looking at the study overall: TCR clusters showed largely donor specificity.

Study-wide results and caveats: The CD4+ clones that contracted clustered mainly within CM and EM, and the CD8+ clones concentrated in EMRA. The second-wave clones peaking on day 37 were not confirmed as SARS-CoV-2-specific.

After 5'RACE with constant-segment primers, TCR alpha and TCR beta cDNA libraries carrying sample barcodes and UMIs were obtained. A single record per CDR3 protein comes from TCRdb applying MiXCR to the 5' RACE reads. Here the sample spans more than 350,000 distinct CDR3 sequences, 16% being singletons. CDR3 size: 17 residues. Trimming left V 4 bases short and J 5 bases short, with 23 bases between. This sequence joins TRBV12-3 or TRBV12-4 and TRBJ2-5, with D possibly called TRBD1 or TRBD2 (6 bases each). The sequence was obtained from a man between 18 and 35 years old who had mild COVID-19 (a few samples of this study predate the infection). Cell type and time point are not known. Sequencing used PBMCs or a T cell subset sorted from them (not recorded which). CDR3 amino acids: CASSSHIRVGGGETQYF. The DNA of the CDR3 is TGTGCCAGCAGTTCCCACATCCGGGTCGGGGGCGGTGAGACCCAGTACTTC.